What follows is one T cell receptor beta chain and its context. This entry comes from a study of blood T cell repertoires in COVID-19. Per the original data handling: Amplification of reference gene primers provided the estimated nucleated cell counts. The protocol was immunoSEQ multiplex PCR, while the TCRdb copy is restricted to in-frame clones and leaves out a portion. D and trimming were read from the DNA, whereas the V and J calls and clone size are those reported in that table. The sample comprises hundreds of thousands of clones, 88% of which are singletons, and 3% rests with the top ten. Clinical histories supplied by participants themselves formed the basis of cohort assignment. This CDR3 has 16 amino acids. The J segment lost 0 bases and the V segment lost 5 bases, leaving 7 bases of the junction unmatched. CDR1 is SNHLY, CDR2 FYNNEI, per germline.

This TCR came from a woman aged 45-65 years who had recovered from COVID-19. The chain employs TRBV2 and TRBJ2-1; TRBD1 agrees at 7 bases. Sequencing input: PBMCs or T cells enriched from blood (not recorded which). CDR3 loop: CASSSDRVFSYNEQFF. The CDR3 DNA reads as TGTGCCAGCAGTTCCGACAGGGTCTTCTCCTACAATGAGCAGTTCTTC.